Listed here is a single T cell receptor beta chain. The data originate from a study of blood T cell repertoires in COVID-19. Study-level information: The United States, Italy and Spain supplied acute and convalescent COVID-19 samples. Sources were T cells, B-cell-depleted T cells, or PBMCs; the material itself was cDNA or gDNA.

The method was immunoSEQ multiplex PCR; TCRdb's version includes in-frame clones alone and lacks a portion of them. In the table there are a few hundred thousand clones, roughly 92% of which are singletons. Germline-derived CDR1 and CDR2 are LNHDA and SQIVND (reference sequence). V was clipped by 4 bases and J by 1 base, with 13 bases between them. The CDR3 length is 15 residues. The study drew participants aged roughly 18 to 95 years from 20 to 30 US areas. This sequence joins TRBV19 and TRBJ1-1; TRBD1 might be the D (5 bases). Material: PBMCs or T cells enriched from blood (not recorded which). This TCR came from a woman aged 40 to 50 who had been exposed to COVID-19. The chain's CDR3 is CASSKIGVWNTEAFF. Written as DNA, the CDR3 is TGTGCCAGTAGTAAAATAGGGGTATGGAACACTGAAGCTTTCTTT. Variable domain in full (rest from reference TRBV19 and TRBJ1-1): DGGITQSPKYLFRKEGQNVTLSCEQNLNHDAMYWYRQDPGQGLRLIYYSQIVNDFQKGDIAEGYSVSREKKESFPLTVTSAQKNPTAFYLCASSKIGVWNTEAFFGQGTRLTVV.